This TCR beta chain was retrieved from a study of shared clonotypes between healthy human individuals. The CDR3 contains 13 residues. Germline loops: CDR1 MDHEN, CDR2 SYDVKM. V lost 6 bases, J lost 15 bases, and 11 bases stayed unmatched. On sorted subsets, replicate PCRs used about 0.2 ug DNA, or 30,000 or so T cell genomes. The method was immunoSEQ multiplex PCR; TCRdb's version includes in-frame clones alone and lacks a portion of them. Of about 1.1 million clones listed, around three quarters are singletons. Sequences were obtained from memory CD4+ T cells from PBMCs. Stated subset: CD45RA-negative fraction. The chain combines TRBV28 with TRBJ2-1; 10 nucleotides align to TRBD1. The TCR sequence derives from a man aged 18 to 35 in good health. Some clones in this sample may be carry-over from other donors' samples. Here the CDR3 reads CASSQPGTGVVFF. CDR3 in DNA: TGTGCCAGCAGCCAACCAGGGACAGGGGTAGTGTTCTTC.